This TCR beta chain comes out of a study of cytomegalovirus exposure and HLA in healthy donors. The study, taken as a whole, reports: Whilst most TCR sequences proved rare, a subset of public TCRs occurred across many donors.

As to this clone: Its target is not known.

A 120-subject validation cohort, separate from the approximately 610-subject first cohort, supplied the donors. Assay: immunoSEQ multiplex PCR; the TCRdb copy retains only in-frame clones and omits some. The sample lists about 160,000 clones, roughly 96% occurring once. Input material: PBMCs. The receptor was derived from a young woman in good health and CMV-seronegative.

This chain's CDR3 is CASSVSGAQETQYF. The DNA of the CDR3 is TGTGCCAGCAGCGTATCAGGGGCCCAAGAGACCCAGTACTTC. The chain joins TRBV9 to TRBJ2-5; weak D call: TRBD1 (6 bases). V gave up 1 base and J gave up 1 base, with 8 bases separating them. The CDR3 has 14 residues. The germline V gene encodes CDR1 SGDLS and CDR2 YYNGEE.